The next 13 T cell receptor beta chains were all read from a single sample in a study of shared clonotypes between healthy human individuals. Profiling relied on immunoSEQ multiplex PCR, and the TCRdb table lists in-frame clones only, not all of them. This table has around 2.1 million clones, 85% to 95% appearing once. It was CD45RO-negative cells, positively selected for CCR7, that made up naive CD8 cells, with terminally differentiated effector memory CD45RA+ cells excluded. The source material was naive CD8+ T cells from PBMCs. The source of these receptors is a man aged 18 to 29 in good health. Some clones in this sample may be carry-over from other donors' samples.

The rearrangement uses TRBV7-9 and TRBJ2-7; D is uncertain. Germline V CDR1 and CDR2: SEHNR, FQNEAQ (reference sequence). V was trimmed by 3 bases and J by 7 bases, leaving 10 bases between them. CDR3 length: 12 amino acids. CDR3 loop: CASSFKGREQYF. The CDR3 DNA reads TGTGCCAGCAGCTTTAAGGGAAGAGAGCAGTACTTC.

V is TRBV4-1 and J is TRBJ2-1; D is undetermined. V was shortened by 1 base and J by 3 bases, with 10 bases between the two germline ends. This CDR3 contains 15 residues. The germline V gene encodes CDR1 MGHRA and CDR2 YSYEKL. CDR3 loop: CASSQVRRVYNEQFF. DNA of the CDR3: TGCGCCAGCAGCCAAGTCCGACGGGTCTACAATGAGCAGTTCTTC.

Of note for this clone: With a much larger clone just one base away, this may be a read error. The sample has other DNA sequences that encode this CDR3 too. The chain has TRBV7-8 and TRBJ2-7; D gene unclear. Deletions cut 2 bases from V and 4 bases from J, with 3 bases between. CDR3 length: 11 amino acids. CDR1 and CDR2 (germline): SGHVS, FQNEAQ. The CDR3 sequence: CASSLSYEQYF. CDR3 in DNA: TGTGCCAGCAGCTTATCTTACGAGCAGTACTTC.

The genes are TRBV27 and TRBJ2-7, with D possibly TRBD1 on 5 matching bases. The germline V gene has CDR1 MNHEY and CDR2 SMNVEV (reference sequence). The CDR3 is 12 residues long. The CDR3 reads CATARNAYEQYF. The DNA of the CDR3 is TGTGCGACAGCGCGGAATGCCTACGAGCAGTACTTC.

V gene TRBV6-1 combines with J gene TRBJ2-7; TRBD1 agrees at 9 bases. CDR1 MNHNS and CDR2 SASEGT come from the germline V gene. The CDR3 runs to 15 residues. V lost 7 bases, J lost 4 bases, and 11 bases stayed unmatched. CDR3 nucleotides: TGTGCCAGCAAAAACCCGGGACAGGGTATTTACGAGCAGTACTTC. This sequence encodes CASKNPGQGIYEQYF.

The rearrangement joins TRBV9 to TRBJ2-7; a possible D gene is TRBD1 (7 bases). Trimming cost V 4 bases and J 1 base, with 15 bases left between them. CDR1 and CDR2 (germline): SGDLS, YYNGEE. The CDR3 sequence is 15 residues long. In DNA form, the CDR3 reads TGTGCCAGCAGCCTCAAGACAGGGACTTCCTACGAGCAGTACTTC. This sequence encodes CASSLKTGTSYEQYF.

The genes are TRBV4-1 and TRBJ2-1; D is unclear. Germline V gives CDR1 MGHRA, CDR2 YSYEKL. V shed 2 bases and J shed 8 bases, with 13 bases lying between them. The CDR3 has 14 amino acids. This chain's CDR3 is CASSQPPLSDEQFF. The CDR3 nucleotides read TGCGCCAGCAGCCAACCACCCCTCAGTGATGAGCAGTTCTTC.

The chain couples TRBV30 to TRBJ2-7; D is ambiguous. The V end lost 3 bases, the J end lost 4 bases, and 7 bases lay between the germline ends. This CDR3 is 11 amino acids long. Germline CDR1 and CDR2: GTSNPN and SVGIG (reference sequence). CDR3 protein: CAWRVGYEQYF. The CDR3 DNA follows: TGTGCCTGGAGGGTAGGGTACGAGCAGTACTTC.

The CDR3 DNA reads TGCGCCAGCAGCTTGTTTGGGTACCAAGAGACCCAGTACTTC. Translation: CASSLFGYQETQYF. The chain joins TRBV5-1 to TRBJ2-5; D unclear. V lost 1 base and J 0 bases, leaving 7 bases between the germline ends. This CDR3 is 14 amino acids long. Germline CDR1 SGHRS, CDR2 YFSETQ.

The CDR3 nucleotides read TGTGCCAGCAGTTTACTACCCACAGGGGGGCCTAATCAGCCCCAGCATTTT. Residues: CASSLLPTGGPNQPQHF. The chain joins TRBV27 to TRBJ1-5; 8 bases map to TRBD1. Germline assignment: CDR1 MNHEY and CDR2 SMNVEV (reference sequence). CDR3 length: 17 amino acids. The ends lost 2 bases at V and 4 bases at J; junction bases unmatched: 10.

This clone was recorded only once. The chain links TRBV4-2 to TRBJ2-5; D gene unclear. CDR1 LGHNA and CDR2 YNFKEQ come from the germline V gene. V dropped 4 bases and J dropped 5 bases, with 14 bases sitting between them. The CDR3 totals 14 residues. The CDR3 reads CASSRPGPRETQYF. In DNA form, the CDR3 reads TGTGCCAGCAGCCGCCCCGGGCCTAGGGAGACCCAGTACTTC.

The genes are TRBV6-5 and TRBJ2-7; perhaps TRBD1 as D (6 bases). This CDR3 region has 13 residues. Trimming removed 5 bases from V and 2 bases from J, with 10 bases in between. The V gene's germline CDR1 is MNHEY and CDR2 SVGAGI. The CDR3 nucleotides read TGTGCCAGCAGTCTCAGGGGTGCCTACGAGCAGTACTTC. This translates into CASSLRGAYEQYF.

The V call is TRBV27, the J call TRBJ2-2, with 8 bases that match TRBD2. V shed 3 bases and J 3 bases; nucleotides not matched to a gene: 3. In germline, CDR1 is MNHEY, CDR2 SMNVEV (reference sequence). This CDR3 spans 15 amino acids. The CDR3 DNA is TGTGCCAGCAGTTTCAGACTAGCGTACACCGGGGAGCTGTTTTTT. It yields the protein CASSFRLAYTGELFF.